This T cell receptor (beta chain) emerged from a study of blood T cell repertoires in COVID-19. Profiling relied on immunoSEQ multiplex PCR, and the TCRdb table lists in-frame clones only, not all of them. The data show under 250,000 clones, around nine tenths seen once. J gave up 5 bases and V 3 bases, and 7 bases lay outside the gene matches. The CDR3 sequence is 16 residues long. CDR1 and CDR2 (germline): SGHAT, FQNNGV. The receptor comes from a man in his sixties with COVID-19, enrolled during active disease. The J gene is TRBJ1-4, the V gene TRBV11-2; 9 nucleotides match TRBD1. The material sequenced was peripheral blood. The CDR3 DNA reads TGTGCCAGCAGCTTGCGACCTGGGACAGGGAATGAAAAACTGTTTTTT. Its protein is CASSLRPGTGNEKLFF.